This record looks at one T cell receptor beta chain sequence and its context. Profiled with immunoSEQ multiplex PCR; TCRdb holds only in-frame clones, not every one. The sample records about 86,000 clones, approximately 91% being singletons. These data originate in a study of control samples from healthy donors and cancer patients. The V end lost 9 bases, the J end lost 0 bases, and 12 bases lay between the germline ends. The CDR3 consists of 13 residues. Germline CDR1 SGHDT, CDR2 YYEEEE. Sequencing used PBMCs. This TCR was recovered from a woman in her 50s with colorectal cancer. J is TRBJ2-5 and V is TRBV5-6, with D perhaps matching TRBD2 (5 bases). CDR3 sequence reads: CATARGNQETQYF. The CDR3 DNA reads as TGTGCCACCGCGAGAGGGAACCAAGAGACCCAGTACTTC.